A selection of T cell receptor beta chains follows, all from one sample in a study of blood T cell repertoires in COVID-19. Some clones are missing from TCRdb's copy, which holds only in-frame ones; the method was immunoSEQ multiplex PCR. The sample lists 200,000 to 250,000 clones; 83% were seen once. Sequenced material: peripheral blood. These receptors all stem from a woman between 25 and 40 years old with COVID-19, enrolled during active disease. The CDR3 runs from the conserved cysteine through the conserved F or W. A D gene is named only where the DNA matches it firmly. For some rows the clone size is stated as once, few or many, or as a class when expanded; others skip it.

>TRBJ2-5|-|TRBV5-1|-
TGCGCCAGCAGCTTGGCTCAGGAGGGAGAGACCCAGTACTTC
CASSLAQEGETQYF
>TRBJ2-5|TRBD1|TRBV5-4|-
TGTGCCAGCAGCTTCGACAGGGGGTGGGGAGAGACCCAGTACTTC
CASSFDRGWGETQYF
>TRBJ1-3|-|TRBV6-6|-
TGTGCCAGCAGTACCAGGGGCCTTTTAACCACCATATATTTT
CASSTRGLLTTIYF
>TRBJ2-5|TRBD2|TRBV18|-
TGTGCCAGCTCACCTAAGCTGGGACTAGCAGGGATCCAAGAGACCCAGTACTTC
CASSPKLGLAGIQETQYF
>TRBJ1-2|-|TRBV2|few
TGTGCCAGCTGTGGGGACACGCACACAAATGGCTACACCTTC
CASCGDTHTNGYTF
>TRBJ2-5|-|TRBV5-6|-
TGTGCCAGCAGCTTGGGGACAGAAAAAGAGACCCAGTACTTC
CASSLGTEKETQYF
>TRBJ2-2|-|TRBV5-4|-
TGTGCCAGCAGCTCCTTTGATGAGGGGGGGCCGATTACGTACACCGGGGAGCTGTTTTTT
CASSSFDEGGPITYTGELFF
>TRBJ1-2|-|TRBV7-9|-
TGTGCCAGCAGCTCCCAGGGGTATGGCTACACCTTC
CASSSQGYGYTF
>TRBJ2-3|TRBD2|TRBV19|-
TGTGCCAGTAGTTCATCGCCACTAGCGGGGCTGCCAGATACGCAGTATTTT
CASSSSPLAGLPDTQYF
>TRBJ1-2|-|TRBV7-5|few
TGTGTCAGAAGCCCGGAAGGGGCGAATGGCTACACCTTC
CVRSPEGANGYTF
>TRBJ1-6|TRBD1|TRBV15|-
TGTGCCACCAGCAGAGTTGGACAGGGCCATTCACCCCTCCACTTT
CATSRVGQGHSPLHF
>TRBJ1-5|-|TRBV3-1/TRBV3-2|-
TGTGCCAGCAGCCCCCGAGGGGGGGCGAGGCAGCCCCAGCATTTT
CASSPRGGARQPQHF
>TRBJ2-1|-|TRBV6-5|-
TGTGCCAGCAGTTTTGAGAGGTTCAATGAGCAGTTCTTC
CASSFERFNEQFF
>TRBJ2-3|-|TRBV4-1|-
TGCGCCAGCAGCCAAGCGGGGACACGCACAGATACGCAGTATTTT
CASSQAGTRTDTQYF
>TRBJ2-7|TRBD1|TRBV5-5|-
TGTGCCAGCATGCCGGGACAGGGAGCGTACGAGCAGTACTTC
CASMPGQGAYEQYF
>TRBJ1-2|TRBD1|TRBV6-5|-
TGTGCCAGCAGAGACAGGGTGTCGGATGGCTACACCTTC
CASRDRVSDGYTF
>TRBJ1-4|TRBD1|TRBV7-2|once
TGTGCCAGCAGCACAGGGGGCCTGCGCGGAAAACTGTTTTTT
CASSTGGLRGKLFF
>TRBJ2-3|-|TRBV13|-
TGTGCCAGCAGCTTAATAGGGTTTGAGGGCCCGGATACGCAGTATTTT
CASSLIGFEGPDTQYF
>TRBJ2-7|-|TRBV9|-
TGTGCCAGCAGCGTAGCCCAGGGGTTCAGCTACGAGCAGTACTTC
CASSVAQGFSYEQYF
>TRBJ2-5|TRBD2|TRBV9|-
TGTGCCAGCAGCGTAGCGGGGGGGCGCGGGGAGACCCAGTACTTC
CASSVAGGRGETQYF
>TRBJ1-2|-|TRBV25-1|-
TGTGCCAGCAGTGACCCCCCATCGGACTATGGCTACACCTTC
CASSDPPSDYGYTF
>TRBJ1-5|-|TRBV19|-
TGTGCCAGTAGTATAAGAGGCGGGAGGCCCCAGCATTTT
CASSIRGGRPQHF
>TRBJ2-7|TRBD2|TRBV27|once
TGTGCCAGCAGTTCGACATCCTACCGACGACTAGCGGACTACGAGCAGTACTTC
CASSSTSYRRLADYEQYF
>TRBJ1-2|-|TRBV28|many
TGTGCCAGCAGTTTCGGAGTTGATGGCTACACCTTC
CASSFGVDGYTF
>TRBJ2-1|-|TRBV4-3|-
TGCGCCAGCAGCCGAATATACGCGAGTGAGCAGTTCTTC
CASSRIYASEQFF
>TRBJ2-5|TRBD1|TRBV5-1|-
TGCGCCAGCAGCGATGCCGGGACAGCAAAAGAGACCCAGTACTTC
CASSDAGTAKETQYF
>TRBJ1-4|TRBD1|TRBV27|-
TGTGCCAGCAGTTCCCCACAGGGGGCTATACCAACTAATGAAAAACTGTTTTTT
CASSSPQGAIPTNEKLFF
>TRBJ1-1|-|TRBV28|once
TGTGCCAGCAGGAGGACGGAGGTGAACACTGAAGCTTTCTTT
CASRRTEVNTEAFF
>TRBJ1-2|-|TRBV7-2|-
TGTGCCAGCAGCTTAGAACCAATCAACCGGGGCTACACCTTC
CASSLEPINRGYTF
>TRBJ2-1|TRBD2|TRBV20-1|-
TGCAGTGCTAGTAAGGGACTAGCAGCCTCGGATGAGCAGTTCTTC
CSASKGLAASDEQFF
>TRBJ2-3|-|TRBV5-5|-
TGTGCCAGCAGCTTGATTCAGGGTGCCAGCACAGATACGCAGTATTTT
CASSLIQGASTDTQYF
>TRBJ2-7|TRBD2|TRBV19|-
TGTGCCAGTAGTGTGGGGACTAGCGGCTCCTACGAGCAGTACTTC
CASSVGTSGSYEQYF